One and the same sample provided the 22 T cell receptor beta chains below, sequenced in a study of regulatory T cells in long-lasting Graves disease. Library construction for TCR beta used iRepertoire HTBI primers and Arm-PCR of CDR3 regions. TCRdb analysed the multiplex PCR reads with MiXCR anew, one entry per CDR3 protein. The sample carries roughly 220,000 distinct CDR3 sequences, around 17% recorded once. The time point was: newly diagnosed GD, antithyroid drugs for less than 3 months. PBMC-extracted RNA yielded the TCR library. Sequenced material: peripheral blood mononuclear cells (PBMCs), taken at new diagnosis, from a patient treated with antithyroid drugs. All receptors come from a female donor with Graves disease.

At least ten counts were recorded for this clonotype. The chain carries TRBV3-1 and TRBJ2-3, with D possibly matching TRBD2 (6 bases). The CDR3 sequence is 13 residues long. CDR1 is LGHDT, CDR2 YNNKEL, per germline (reference sequence). The germline V and J ends were trimmed by 6 bases and 4 bases, with 11 bases remaining between them. The DNA for the CDR3 is TGTGCCAGCAGGGGAGGCGCGGCAGATACGCAGTATTTT. It yields the protein CASRGGAADTQYF.

The chain has TRBV18 and TRBJ1-3, with unresolved D. This CDR3 is 15 amino acids long. Trimming cost V 1 base and J 0 bases, with 7 bases left between them. Germline CDR1 reads KGHSH; CDR2 reads LQKENI. CDR3 coding DNA: TGTGCCAGCTCACCACTCGACCACTCTGGAAACACCATATATTTT. Its protein product is CASSPLDHSGNTIYF.

In this sample, this clonotype turned up a few times. This clone may be a read error of a much larger clone one base away. The chain combines TRBV10-3 with TRBJ2-7; weak D call: TRBD1 (6 bases). The CDR3 covers 13 residues. V lost 10 bases and J 6 bases, leaving 19 bases between the germline ends. In germline, CDR1 is ENHRY, CDR2 SYGVKD. CDR3: CATTTGHESEQYF. The CDR3 DNA reads as TGTGCCACCACCACGGGACATGAGTCCGAGCAGTACTTC.

This clonotype was seen repeatedly, ten times or more. The final CDR3 position lacks the conserved phenylalanine or tryptophan, pointing to a likely read error. The rearrangement joins TRBV28 to TRBJ2-5, with unresolved D. V was shortened by 5 bases and J by 5 bases, with 3 bases between the two germline ends. Germline-derived CDR1 and CDR2 are MDHEN and SYDVKM. The CDR3 length is 10 residues. In nucleotides, the CDR3 is TGTGCCAGCAGTGAGGAGACCCAGTACCTC. Its protein product is CASSEETQYL.

This clonotype was detected many times. The chain uses TRBV10-3 and TRBJ2-3; 8 nucleotides match TRBD1. CDR1 and CDR2 (germline): ENHRY, SYGVKD. The CDR3 is 14 amino acids. V lost 7 bases and J lost 5; bases outside the gene matches: 8. CDR3 DNA: TGTGCCATCACCCAGGGGGCCTACGGAGATACGCAGTATTTT. It translates to CAITQGAYGDTQYF.

This clonotype has at least ten counts. The chain has TRBV15 and TRBJ1-2; 8 nucleotides line up with TRBD1. With V trimmed by 0 bases and J by 13 bases, 7 bases remained unmatched. The CDR3 totals 13 residues. From germline, CDR1 is LNHNV and CDR2 YYDKDF (reference sequence). As DNA, the CDR3 is TGTGCCACCAGCAGAGATATGGACAGGGACCCCACCTTC. Translated, it gives CATSRDMDRDPTF.

This clonotype appeared a few times. The CDR3 nucleotides read TGTGCCAGCAACACACTGGTTGACAATGAGCAGTTCTTC. It yields the protein CASNTLVDNEQFF. This rearrangement joins TRBV12-3 or TRBV12-4 to TRBJ2-1; D remains ambiguous. This CDR3 has 13 residues. V lost 7 bases, J lost 5 bases, and 12 bases lay in between.

Notes on this clonotype: A far larger clone is off by one base, so a read error is likely. The chain links TRBV20-1 to TRBJ2-7; 9 bases agree with TRBD1. After removal of 2 bases from V and 9 bases from J, the junction contained 14 bases not matched to a gene. The germline V gene has CDR1 DFQATT and CDR2 SNEGSKA (reference sequence). This CDR3 has 15 residues. The CDR3 nucleotides are TGCAGTGCTAGAACTCCCCGGGACAGGGACCCAGCGCAGTACTTC. It is translated as CSARTPRDRDPAQYF.

In its sample, this clonotype was seen many times. The gene calls are TRBV5-1 and TRBJ2-3; 8 bases match TRBD2. From germline, CDR1 is SGHRS and CDR2 YFSETQ. With 5 bases clipped from V and 2 bases from J, the junction kept 7 bases outside the gene matches. This CDR3 contains 15 residues. This CDR3 is CASSWLAGNTDTQYF. CDR3 DNA: TGCGCCAGCAGTTGGCTAGCGGGTAACACAGATACGCAGTATTTT.

There are many counts of this clonotype. This chain joins TRBV7-2 and TRBJ2-6, with D perhaps matching TRBD2 (5 bases). This CDR3 is built from 17 residues. Between the trimmed V and J ends, which lost 0 bases and 0 bases, there was a span of 9 bases. Germline V CDR1 and CDR2: SGHTA, FQGNSA. The CDR3 bases are TGTGCCAGCAGCTTAGCGGGAGCGGCCTCTGGGGCCAACGTCCTGACTTTC. Its translation: CASSLAGAASGANVLTF.

In its sample, this clonotype was seen many times. The rearrangement links TRBV25-1 to TRBJ1-2; D remains ambiguous. V dropped 8 bases and J dropped 1 base, with 11 bases sitting between them. Looked up from germline, CDR1 is MGHDK and CDR2 is SYGVNS. The CDR3 extends over 13 amino acids. The CDR3 bases are TGTGCCAGCCGAGGCCAGGTTAACTATGGCTACACCTTC. Protein: CASRGQVNYGYTF.

Turning to this clonotype: A much larger clonotype is one base distant, so this may be a read error. J is TRBJ1-5 and V is TRBV2, with 8 bases aligning to TRBD1. CDR1 is SNHLY, CDR2 FYNNEI, per germline. The CDR3 has 14 amino acids. The DNA for the CDR3 is TGTGCCGGCAGCCCGGGACAGGCCCCTGAGACCCAGCATTTT. It codes for CAGSPGQAPETQHF. Drawing the rest from reference TRBV2 and TRBJ1-5, the complete variable domain is EPEVTQTPSHQVTQMGQEVILRCVPISNHLYFYWYRQILGQKVEFLVSFYNNEISEKSEIFDDQFSVERPDGSNFTLKIRSTKLEDSAMYFCAGSPGQAPETQHFGDGTRLSIL.

There are a few counts of this clonotype. The V gene is TRBV10-3, the J gene TRBJ2-1; unclear D gene. The CDR3 is 17 amino acids. The V and J ends lost 0 bases and 0 bases respectively, with 12 bases between them. Germline values: CDR1 ENHRY, CDR2 SYGVKD. The CDR3 region is CAISESGRSSSYNEQFF. The CDR3 coding sequence is TGTGCCATCAGTGAGTCGGGCAGGTCAAGCTCCTACAATGAGCAGTTCTTC.

The chain combines TRBV7-2 with TRBJ2-1; D not resolved. The CDR3 consists of 15 residues. Germline CDR1 is SGHTA and CDR2 is FQGNSA. Deletions cut 2 bases from V and 0 bases from J, with 8 bases between. The CDR3 region is CASSLSPLSYNEQFF. CDR3 DNA: TGTGCCAGCAGCTTATCCCCTCTCTCCTACAATGAGCAGTTCTTC.

This clonotype occurred many times. V is TRBV10-2 and J is TRBJ1-3; a weak D match, TRBD1 (6 bases). The V end was cut by 8 bases, the J end by 3 bases, with 11 bases between. There are 13 residues in the CDR3. Germline V gene data show CDR1 as WSHSY and CDR2 as SAAADI. CDR3 DNA sequence: TGCGCCAGCGTACAGGGCGGTGGAAACACCATATATTTT. Translation: CASVQGGGNTIYF.

Here the CDR3 DNA reads TGTGCCAGCAGTTTATTGGGACCGGGACAGGGAGAGACTGAAGCTTTCTTT. As protein: CASSLLGPGQGETEAFF. The V gene is TRBV28, the J gene TRBJ1-1, with 9 bases aligning to TRBD1. This CDR3 region has 17 residues. V lost 1 base, J lost 5 bases, and 11 bases stayed unmatched. Germline V gene data show CDR1 as MDHEN and CDR2 as SYDVKM.

This clonotype was seen ten or more times. The CDR3 protein is CASSSRKGADTIYF. The CDR3 DNA follows: TGTGCCAGCAGTTCGAGGAAGGGGGCAGACACCATATATTTT. The rearrangement joins TRBV27 to TRBJ1-3; 7 bases align to TRBD1. The germline CDR1 and CDR2 sequences are MNHEY and SMNVEV (reference sequence). V lost 4 bases to trimming and J lost 8 bases; unmatched junction nucleotides: 8. The CDR3 is 14 amino acids.

This clonotype was counted many times. V usage is TRBV4-3 and J usage is TRBJ2-3; 9 bases map to TRBD2. With 4 bases clipped from V and 0 bases from J, the junction kept 8 bases outside the gene matches. This CDR3 spans 17 amino acids. Germline-derived CDR1 and CDR2 are LGHNA and YSLEER. CDR3 residues: CASSRMQAGGSTDTQYF. CDR3 in DNA: TGCGCCAGCAGCCGCATGCAGGCGGGAGGGAGCACAGATACGCAGTATTTT.

This clonotype came up once. The chain carries TRBV28 and TRBJ2-3; 15 bases agree with TRBD2. CDR3 size: 17 residues. J lost 4 bases, V lost 5 bases, and 7 bases had no gene match. CDR1 is MDHEN and CDR2 is SYDVKM in the germline V gene. Here the CDR3 DNA reads TGTGCCAGCAGTCGTCCGGGACTAGCGGGAGGCGCAGATACGCAGTATTTT. This encodes CASSRPGLAGGADTQYF.

The chain uses TRBV12-3 or TRBV12-4 and TRBJ2-5; 10 nucleotides line up with TRBD2. The CDR3 is 15 residues long. V shed 4 bases and J 5 bases; nucleotides not matched to a gene: 7. The CDR3, as DNA: TGTGCCAGCAGTTACTCTAGCGGGAGAGAGGAGACCCAGTACTTC. Translated: CASSYSSGREETQYF.

This clonotype has ten or more counts. This chain joins TRBV24-1 and TRBJ2-1; 9 positions match TRBD1. Germline V lookup: CDR1 KGHDR, CDR2 SFDVKD. This CDR3 is built from 16 residues. V lost 3 bases and J lost 8; bases outside the gene matches: 10. Written as DNA, the CDR3 is TGTGCCACCAGTGATAGGGGGACAGGGTCCCTCGATGAGCAGTTCTTC. Amino acids: CATSDRGTGSLDEQFF.

V and J are TRBV9 and TRBJ2-2; perhaps TRBD1 as D (7 bases). Trimming stripped 3 bases from V and 7 bases from J, with 25 bases between. CDR3 length: 18 amino acids. Germline CDR1 is SGDLS and CDR2 is YYNGEE. This CDR3 reads CASSDGLSGTERGGELFF. The CDR3 region has the DNA TGTGCCAGCAGCGACGGACTATCGGGGACAGAGAGGGGCGGGGAGCTGTTTTTT.